A selection of T cell receptor beta chains follows, all from one sample in a study of blood T cell repertoires in COVID-19. Libraries were prepared by immunoSEQ multiplex PCR; TCRdb keeps only in-frame clonotypes and omits some of them. The sample has roughly 50,000 clones, 80% to 90% seen once. The sequencing input was peripheral blood. These receptors were obtained from a man in his 70s with acute or convalescent COVID-19. Each CDR3 is given with its conserved first and last residue. The D gene is left open where the match is weak. A clone size is listed for some rows: how often the clone was seen (once, few, many), or a class if it is expanded.

cdr3_length d_call clone_size j_call v_call cdr3_nt cdr3_aa
13 - - TRBJ2-1 TRBV6-4 TGTGCCAGCAGCGGAGGCTCCTACAATGAGCAGTTCTTC CASSGGSYNEQFF
16 TRBD1 - TRBJ2-4 TRBV4-3 TGCGCCAGCAGCCAAGGTCCGGGACAGGGTTGGAACATTCAGTACTTC CASSQGPGQGWNIQYF
15 TRBD2 - TRBJ2-7 TRBV10-2 TGCGCCAGCAAAACGGGGCTAGCGGATGCCTACGAGCAGTACTTC CASKTGLADAYEQYF
15 - - TRBJ1-4 TRBV4-1 TGCGCCAGCAGCCAAGGCGGCAGTGGAAAGGAAAAACTGTTTTTT CASSQGGSGKEKLFF
13 TRBD1 once TRBJ1-2 TRBV12-3/TRBV12-4 TGTGCCAGCAGTTTGGCGGGGACGGACAGGGTGACCTTC CASSLAGTDRVTF
14 - - TRBJ2-5 TRBV7-3 TGTGCCAGCAGCTTAGGACCCACGGGGAAGACCCAGTACTTC CASSLGPTGKTQYF
13 - - TRBJ2-1 TRBV5-4 TGTGCCAGCAGCTCCGGGACTCAAAATGAGCAGTTCTTC CASSSGTQNEQFF
12 - - TRBJ2-2 TRBV10-3 TGTGCCATCAGTGACGGGACCGGGGAGCTGTTTTTT CAISDGTGELFF
17 - - TRBJ1-5 TRBV3-1/TRBV3-2 TGTGCCAGCAGCCCAAACCTCCGGGGGTCTGGCAATCAGCCCCAGCATTTT CASSPNLRGSGNQPQHF
15 - - TRBJ1-4 TRBV19 TGTGCCAGTAGTCCCAGACGGCGGGTTAATGAAAAACTGTTTTTT CASSPRRRVNEKLFF
15 TRBD2 - TRBJ2-5 TRBV9 TGTGCCAGCAGCGTTCGGACTAGCCCCGTTGAGACCCAGTACTTC CASSVRTSPVETQYF
15 TRBD1 - TRBJ2-1 TRBV9 TGTGCCAGCAGCGGTGGACAGGGACACTACAATGAGCAGTTCTTC CASSGGQGHYNEQFF
14 TRBD1 - TRBJ1-2 TRBV4-3 TGCGCCAGCAGCCAAGATCGTGGACAGGGGGGCTACACCTTC CASSQDRGQGGYTF
16 - once TRBJ2-2 TRBV15 TGTGCCACCAGCAGAGATATAGGCGGGAACGCCGGGGAGCTGTTTTTT CATSRDIGGNAGELFF
11 - - TRBJ2-1 TRBV19 TGTGCCAGTAGTAGACTCAATGAGCAGTTCTTC CASSRLNEQFF
18 TRBD2 - TRBJ2-3 TRBV7-7 TGTGCCAGCAGCCTCCCCTGGGGCTGGCGGGAGTGCACAGATACGCAGTATTTT CASSLPWGWRECTDTQYF
14 - - TRBJ1-2 TRBV11-2 TGTGCCAGCAGCCCGCCTGGGAGGAACTATGGCTACACCTTC CASSPPGRNYGYTF
17 TRBD2 - TRBJ2-1 TRBV9 TGTGCCAGCAGCGCACACGCGGGGGGCGGGAGCTACAATGAGCAGTTCTTC CASSAHAGGGSYNEQFF
14 - - TRBJ2-7 TRBV5-1 TGCGCCAGCAGCTTAGGGACTGACTCCTACGAGCAGTACTTC CASSLGTDSYEQYF
13 TRBD1 - TRBJ2-1 TRBV7-2 TGTGCCAGCAGCATAGACAGGGGCAATGAGCAGTTCTTC CASSIDRGNEQFF
14 - medium-sized TRBJ2-3 TRBV2 TGTGCCAGCAGTGAAGCGGGGAGAACAGATACGCAGTATTTT CASSEAGRTDTQYF
14 TRBD1 - TRBJ2-2 TRBV4-3 TGCGCCAGCAGCCAACGGGGACAGACCGGGGAGCTGTTTTTT CASSQRGQTGELFF
12 - - TRBJ2-3 TRBV4-3 TGCGCCAGCAGCCGCGGCACAGATACGCAGTATTTT CASSRGTDTQYF
14 - - TRBJ1-2 TRBV5-6 TGTGCCAGCAGCTTGGCCCAACAGTTCTATGGCTACACCTTC CASSLAQQFYGYTF
14 TRBD2 - TRBJ2-3 TRBV7-2 TGTGCCGGCAGCCCACGGACTAGGGCAGATACGCAGTATTTT CAGSPRTRADTQYF
15 - - TRBJ1-5 TRBV3-1/TRBV3-2 TGTGCCAGCAGCCAAGATCGACACAGCAATCAGCCCCAGCATTTT CASSQDRHSNQPQHF
14 TRBD1 once TRBJ1-5 TRBV27 TGTGCCAGCAGTTTAGACAGGGGAGATCAGCCCCAGCATTTT CASSLDRGDQPQHF
14 - - TRBJ1-1 TRBV6-2/TRBV6-3 - CASSSSNRGTEAFF
15 - - TRBJ2-6 TRBV5-1 TGCGCCAGCAGCTTGGATGGTAGTAGGGCCAACGTCCTGACTTTC CASSLDGSRANVLTF
16 TRBD1 - TRBJ2-3 TRBV27 TGTGCCAGCAGTGCATACAGGGGGGCAGGGACAGATACGCAGTATTTT CASSAYRGAGTDTQYF
15 - few TRBJ1-2 TRBV27 TGTGCCAGCCGAGGGGGAAAGGTAGAAGTGTATGGCTACACCTTC CASRGGKVEVYGYTF
14 TRBD1 - TRBJ1-2 TRBV18 TGTGCCAGCTCACCGGGACAGGGGGCTGGTGGCTACACCTTC CASSPGQGAGGYTF
17 - - TRBJ2-3 TRBV12-2 TGTGCAAGTCGCTTTCCTTCCGGGACACCTAGCACAGATACGCAGTATTTT CASRFPSGTPSTDTQYF
11 TRBD1 - TRBJ2-1 TRBV11-2 TGTGCCAGCAGCTTGGGACAGGTCCCGTTCTTC CASSLGQVPFF
17 - - TRBJ2-3 TRBV4-1 TGCGCCAGCAGCCAAGATAGGAGACAGACTAGCACAGATACGCAGTATTTT CASSQDRRQTSTDTQYF
17 TRBD1 - TRBJ1-1 TRBV18 TGTGCCAGCTCACCACCGAGGGGACAGGGCTCGAGCACTGAAGCTTTCTTT CASSPPRGQGSSTEAFF
14 - once TRBJ1-2 TRBV6-4 TGTGCCAGCAGTGACCCCGGGTCTGTCTATGGCTACACCTTC CASSDPGSVYGYTF
14 TRBD1 - TRBJ2-1 TRBV15 TGTGCCACCAGCAGATCCTCACAGGGGCCACGGCAGTTCTTC CATSRSSQGPRQFF
18 TRBD1 - TRBJ2-3 TRBV24-1 TGTGCCACCAGTGATCTTGGGACAGGGGGCGCGGGGTCAGATACGCAGTATTTT CATSDLGTGGAGSDTQYF
13 - - TRBJ1-2 TRBV27 TGTGCCAGTGGACCCCAGGGGAACTATGGCTACACCTTC CASGPQGNYGYTF
15 - - TRBJ2-7 TRBV4-3 TGCGCCAGCAGCCCCAACTACCACCTTACCTACGAGCAGTACTTC CASSPNYHLTYEQYF
15 - - TRBJ2-1 TRBV24-1 TGTGCCACCAGTGATTTCAAGGCAGGCAAGGATGAGCAGTTCTTC CATSDFKAGKDEQFF
16 TRBD1 - TRBJ2-3 TRBV7-2 TGTGCCAGCACCAGAACGACAGGGATCGGCACAGATACGCAGTATTTT CASTRTTGIGTDTQYF
14 - - TRBJ2-5 TRBV29-1 TGCAGCGTTGACTCAGGAGGGGGCCGGGAGACCCAGTACTTC CSVDSGGGRETQYF
12 - - TRBJ1-2 TRBV19 TGTGCCAGTAGTACTACAGGGTTTGGCTACACCTTC CASSTTGFGYTF